This T cell receptor beta chain was recovered during a study of graft-versus-host responses after intestinal transplantation. This CDR3 contains 16 residues. Trimming took 2 bases from V and 4 from J; bases not matched to a gene: 10. Per germline, CDR1 MNHEY and CDR2 SVGAGI. Sequencing was performed with immunoSEQ multiplex PCR; in TCRdb, only in-frame clones are kept and a portion is missing. The table lists about 120,000 clones, 85% to 95% of them singletons. As concerns this clone: The antigen is undetermined.

Study-level points and caveats: Across patients carrying graft-donor T cell macrochimerism, allografts held high graft-versus-host to host-versus-graft clonal ratios. The authors found GvH clones in recipient marrow, some appearing first in ileum or blood.

This material consisted of unstimulated CD8+ T cells sorted from spleen or lymph node cells, taken before intestinal transplant. The sequence was collected from a human donor who received an intestinal transplant. The chain is built from TRBV6-5 and TRBJ1-2; 7 positions agree with TRBD1. CDR3 sequence reads: CASSYQARDSLYGYTF. CDR3 in DNA: TGTGCCAGCAGTTACCAGGCCCGGGACAGCCTCTATGGCTACACCTTC.